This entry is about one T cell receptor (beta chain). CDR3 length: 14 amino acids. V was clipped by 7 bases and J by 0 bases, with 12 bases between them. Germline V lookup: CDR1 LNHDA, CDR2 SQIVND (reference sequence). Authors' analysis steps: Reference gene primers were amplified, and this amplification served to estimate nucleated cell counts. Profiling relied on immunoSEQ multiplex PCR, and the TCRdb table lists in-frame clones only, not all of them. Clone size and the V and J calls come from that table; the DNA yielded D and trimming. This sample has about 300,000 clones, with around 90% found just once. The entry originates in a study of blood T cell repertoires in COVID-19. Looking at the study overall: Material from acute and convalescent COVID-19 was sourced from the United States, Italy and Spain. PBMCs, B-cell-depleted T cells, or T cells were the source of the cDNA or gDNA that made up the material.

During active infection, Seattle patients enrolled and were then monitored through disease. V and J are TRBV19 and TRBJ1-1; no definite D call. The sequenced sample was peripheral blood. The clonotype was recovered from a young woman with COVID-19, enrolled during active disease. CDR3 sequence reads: CASNLGSMNTEAFF. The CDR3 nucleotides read TGTGCCAGTAATTTAGGTAGCATGAACACTGAAGCTTTCTTT.